These 10 T cell receptor beta chains came from one sample sequenced in a study of T cells in Graves' hyperthyroidism and ophthalmopathy (dated by TCRdb to the late 2010s). Libraries were built with multiplex PCR. The instrument was an Illumina HiSeq 2000. Amplification of TCR beta CDR3 regions was carried out from RNA transcripts. The first round of RT-PCR for the TCR CDR3 was performed with the HTBI primer set and the Qiagen OneStep RT-PCR kit. TCRdb itself trimmed the public reads at Q25 with fastp, ran MiXCR and retained productive beta chains. Each entry is one CDR3 protein sequence, shown with its most common DNA and genes. The sample table holds 350,000 or so distinct CDR3 sequences, of which 15% to 20% were seen once. The ten largest clones capture about 16% of the sample. Sequencing was carried out using blood. All receptors derive from a woman in her thirties or forties with Graves' ophthalmopathy.

This clonotype has a count of ten or more. The chain has TRBV20-1 and TRBJ2-7; perhaps TRBD2 as D (6 bases). Trimming took off 1 base at V and 3 bases at J, with 13 bases between the two ends. The germline gives CDR1 DFQATT, CDR2 SNEGSKA (reference sequence). CDR3 length equals 14 residues. CDR3 nucleotides: TGCAGTGCTAGAGCGACTAGGCAGAACTACGAGCAGTACTTC. This gives the protein CSARATRQNYEQYF.

This clonotype has at least ten counts. One junction end does not reproduce the germline sequence, and a read error may be involved. The CDR3 coding sequence is TGCAGCGTTGAACCCCCGGGACTAGCGGGACCAGAGTGCCCCTACGGGCAGTACTTC. Protein sequence: CSVEPPGLAGPECPYGQYF. The chain has TRBV29-1 and TRBJ2-7; 13 nucleotides match TRBD2. Per germline, CDR1 SQVTM and CDR2 ANQGSEA. The CDR3 loop spans 19 amino acids.

The chain carries TRBV30 and TRBJ1-6; D is unresolved. With 1 base removed from V and 10 bases from J, the gap between germline ends came to 8 bases. This CDR3 contains 12 residues. Per germline, CDR1 GTSNPN and CDR2 SVGIG (reference sequence). Written as DNA, the CDR3 is TGTGCCTGGAGTGGGGTTGGCTCACCCCTCCACTTT. It encodes CAWSGVGSPLHF.

The table lists this clonotype with many counts. The chain combines TRBV7-2 with TRBJ1-2; the D is unclear. V was trimmed by 5 bases and J by 5 bases, leaving 6 bases between them. The germline CDR1 and CDR2 sequences are SGHTA and FQGNSA. CDR3 length: 11 amino acids. The CDR3 sequence is CASSIGYGYTF. In nucleotides, the CDR3 is TGTGCCAGCAGCATAGGTTATGGCTACACCTTC.

This clonotype was observed at least ten times. The V and J genes are TRBV11-3 and TRBJ1-1; possible D gene TRBD1, 5 bases. V was clipped by 1 base and J by 5 bases, with 11 bases between them. Germline V gives CDR1 SGHNT, CDR2 YENEEA. There are 14 residues in the CDR3. In nucleotides, the CDR3 is TGTGCCAGCAGCTTAGGCGACGGGGGGACTGAAGCTTTCTTT. Residues: CASSLGDGGTEAFF.

In its sample, this clonotype was seen many times. The rearrangement joins TRBV6-1 to TRBJ1-1; 7 nucleotides align to TRBD1. Per germline, CDR1 MNHNS and CDR2 SASEGT. The CDR3 sequence is 14 residues long. The V gene end was trimmed by 7 bases and the J gene end by 5 bases; junction bases not matched to a gene: 10. DNA for the CDR3: TGTGCCAGCACCGAAGACAGGGCGAGAACTGAAGCTTTCTTT. Translated: CASTEDRARTEAFF.

This clonotype was seen at least ten times. V and J are TRBV9 and TRBJ2-7; no definite D call. CDR3 length: 14 residues. Germline CDR1 reads SGDLS; CDR2 reads YYNGEE. Trimming stripped 0 bases from V and 3 bases from J, with 10 bases between. The CDR3 nucleotides read TGTGCCAGCAGCGTAGGGGCGGAGAACTACGAGCAGTACTTC. Amino acids: CASSVGAENYEQYF.

This clonotype occurred many times. The gene calls are TRBV20-1 and TRBJ2-7; perhaps TRBD2 as D (6 bases). The CDR3 loop spans 16 amino acids. V was clipped by 6 bases and J by 3 bases, with 24 bases between them. The germline V gene has CDR1 DFQATT and CDR2 SNEGSKA (reference sequence). DNA of the CDR3: TGCAGTGCCCCCCCCCCGTTTAGCGGAAGGTTCTACGAGCAGTACTTC. Its protein product is CSAPPPFSGRFYEQYF.

Only one count was recorded for this clonotype. V is TRBV7-8 and J is TRBJ1-5; D gene uncertain. From germline, CDR1 is SGHVS and CDR2 FQNEAQ. V was clipped by 1 base and J by 4 bases, with 8 bases between them. This CDR3 comprises 14 residues. The DNA for the CDR3 is TGTGCCAGCAGCTTAGTTTCCATAAATCAGCCCCAGCATTTT. Amino acids: CASSLVSINQPQHF.

Ten or more counts support this clonotype. The rearrangement uses TRBV11-2 and TRBJ2-5, with D uncertain. V was shortened by 5 bases and J by 5 bases, with 24 bases between the two germline ends. The CDR3 has 17 amino acids. The germline gives CDR1 SGHAT, CDR2 FQNNGV. Here the CDR3 reads CASSRNKIGPGRETQYF. CDR3 nucleotide sequence: TGTGCCAGCAGCCGTAACAAAATAGGCCCGGGTCGGGAGACCCAGTACTTC.